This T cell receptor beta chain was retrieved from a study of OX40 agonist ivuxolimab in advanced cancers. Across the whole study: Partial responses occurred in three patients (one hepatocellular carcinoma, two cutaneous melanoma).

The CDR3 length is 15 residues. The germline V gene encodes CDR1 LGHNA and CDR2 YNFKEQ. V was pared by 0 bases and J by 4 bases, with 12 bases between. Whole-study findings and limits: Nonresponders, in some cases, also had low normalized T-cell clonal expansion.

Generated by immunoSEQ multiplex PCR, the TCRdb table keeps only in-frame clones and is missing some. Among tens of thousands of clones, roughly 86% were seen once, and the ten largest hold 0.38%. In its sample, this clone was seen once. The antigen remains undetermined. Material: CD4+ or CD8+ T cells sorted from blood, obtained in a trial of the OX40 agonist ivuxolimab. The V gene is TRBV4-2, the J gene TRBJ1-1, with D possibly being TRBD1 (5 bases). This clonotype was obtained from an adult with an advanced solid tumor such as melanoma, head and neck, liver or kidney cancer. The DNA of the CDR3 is TGTGCCAGCAGCCAAGATCTAGGGGCGAGCACTGAAGCTTTCTTT. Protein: CASSQDLGASTEAFF.